Described below is a single T cell receptor beta chain sequence and its context. This sample was taken from a study of blood T cell repertoires in COVID-19. CDR1 SQVTM and CDR2 ANQGSEA come from the germline V gene. The CDR3 sequence is 13 residues long. Trimming took 6 bases from V and 0 from J, leaving 10 bases between them. Profiling relied on immunoSEQ multiplex PCR, and the TCRdb table lists in-frame clones only, not all of them. The sample carries approximately 88,000 clones, roughly 84% recorded once. This chain joins TRBV29-1 and TRBJ2-3, with D hard to call. The sample comprised peripheral blood. The TCR comes from a woman aged 70-85 years with acute or convalescent COVID-19. The CDR3 sequence: CSVEPSSTDTQYF. The DNA for the CDR3 is TGCAGCGTAGAGCCTTCAAGCACAGATACGCAGTATTTT.